This T cell receptor (beta chain) originates from a study of early T cells in non-severe SARS-CoV-2 infection. CDR3 length equals 15 residues. The germline CDR1 and CDR2 sequences are SNHLY and FYNNEI. Trimming took 4 bases from V and 5 from J, leaving 15 bases between them. For this clonotype: The antigen remains unidentified.

TCRdb itself ran the 5' RACE reads through MiXCR, one entry per CDR3 protein. The sample includes about 67,000 distinct CDR3 sequences, more than 9% seen only once; the top ten take approximately 4.2%. Whole-study results and caveats: Clonotype matching in VDJdb favored anti-spike CD8 responses and did not capture private and CD4 specificities.

Material for sequencing was whole blood. The clonotype comes from an adult who was a healthcare worker with PCR-confirmed SARS-CoV-2 infection or an uninfected control (not recorded which). The rearrangement uses TRBV2 and TRBJ1-5; D is ambiguous. In DNA form, the CDR3 reads TGTGCCAGCAGTGTTGAACAGTCCTTCGATCAGCCCCAGCATTTT. Amino acid sequence: CASSVEQSFDQPQHF.